The T cell receptor (beta chain) under discussion was sequenced for a study of T cells in Graves' hyperthyroidism and ophthalmopathy. Looked up from germline, CDR1 is DFQATT and CDR2 is SNEGSKA (reference sequence). V was pared by 6 bases and J by 1 base, with 11 bases of the junction left unmatched. This CDR3 comprises 17 residues. Researchers barred patients who had uncontrolled infection, other autoimmune disease, pregnancy or lactation. This clonotype has at least ten counts. Its target is unknown. Notes on the study in general: Blood held most thyroid clonotypes expanded above 0.001 frequency. Ophthalmopathy and stable hyperthyroidism were told apart by a 13 V-J model.

RNA transcripts provided the source from which TCR beta CDR3 regions were amplified. The HTBI primer set was used in a first-round RT-PCR of the TCR CDR3. From the multiplex PCR reads, TCRdb called clonotypes with MiXCR, one entry per CDR3 protein. The data hold about 640,000 distinct CDR3 sequences, with under 25% observed a single time. Material for sequencing was blood. The receptor was derived from a man aged 25-45 years with Graves' ophthalmopathy. The V gene is TRBV20-1, the J gene TRBJ2-1; TRBD2 agrees at 11 bases. The CDR3 loop is CSAAGTSGLSSYNEQFF. CDR3 bases: TGCAGTGCAGCGGGGACTAGCGGACTCTCATCCTACAATGAGCAGTTCTTC.